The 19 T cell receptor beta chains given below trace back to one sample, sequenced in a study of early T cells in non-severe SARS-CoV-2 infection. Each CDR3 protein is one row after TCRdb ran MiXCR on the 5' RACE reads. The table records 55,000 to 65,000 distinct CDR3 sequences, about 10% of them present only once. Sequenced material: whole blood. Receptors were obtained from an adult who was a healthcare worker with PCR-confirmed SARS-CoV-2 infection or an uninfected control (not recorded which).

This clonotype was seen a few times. CDR3 DNA: TGTGCCAGCAGCGTTGCGGGGCTAGCGGACAATGAGCAGTTCTTC. Amino acids: CASSVAGLADNEQFF. This chain links TRBV7-3 with TRBJ2-1; the match to TRBD2 covers 7 bases. V was clipped by 5 bases and J by 5 bases; unmatched bases: 9. The CDR3 is made up of 15 amino acids. Germline CDR1 reads SGHTA; CDR2 reads FQGTGA.

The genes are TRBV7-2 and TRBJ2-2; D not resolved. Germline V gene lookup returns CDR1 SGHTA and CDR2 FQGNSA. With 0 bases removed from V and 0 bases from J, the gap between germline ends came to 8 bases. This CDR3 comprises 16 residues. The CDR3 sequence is CASSLARTANTGELFF. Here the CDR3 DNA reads TGTGCCAGCAGCTTAGCGCGAACAGCGAACACCGGGGAGCTGTTTTTT.

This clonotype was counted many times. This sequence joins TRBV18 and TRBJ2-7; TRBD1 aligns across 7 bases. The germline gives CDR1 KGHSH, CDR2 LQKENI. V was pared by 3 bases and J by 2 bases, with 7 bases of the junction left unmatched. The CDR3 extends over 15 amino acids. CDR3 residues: CASSPIGGYPYEQYF. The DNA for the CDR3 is TGTGCCAGCTCACCCATAGGGGGCTACCCCTACGAGCAGTACTTC.

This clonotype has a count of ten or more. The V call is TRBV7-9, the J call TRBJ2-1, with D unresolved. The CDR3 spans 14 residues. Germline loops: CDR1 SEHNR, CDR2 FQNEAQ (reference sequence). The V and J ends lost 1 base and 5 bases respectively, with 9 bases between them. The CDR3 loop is CASSLEGWNNEQFF. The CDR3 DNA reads TGTGCCAGCAGCTTAGAGGGCTGGAACAATGAGCAGTTCTTC.

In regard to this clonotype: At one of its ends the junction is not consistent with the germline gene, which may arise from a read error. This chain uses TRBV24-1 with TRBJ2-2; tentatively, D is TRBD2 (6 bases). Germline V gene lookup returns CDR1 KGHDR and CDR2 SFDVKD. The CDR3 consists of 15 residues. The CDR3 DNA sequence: TGTGCCACCCAGTCTATCCGCGGGAACGCCGGGGAGCTGTTTTTT. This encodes CATQSIRGNAGELFF.

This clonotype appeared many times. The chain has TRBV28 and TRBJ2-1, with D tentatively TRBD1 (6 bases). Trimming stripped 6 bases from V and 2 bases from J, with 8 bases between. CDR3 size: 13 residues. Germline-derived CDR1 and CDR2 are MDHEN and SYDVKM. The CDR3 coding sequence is TGTGCCAGCAGCCCAGGGGCCTACAATGAGCAGTTCTTC. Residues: CASSPGAYNEQFF.

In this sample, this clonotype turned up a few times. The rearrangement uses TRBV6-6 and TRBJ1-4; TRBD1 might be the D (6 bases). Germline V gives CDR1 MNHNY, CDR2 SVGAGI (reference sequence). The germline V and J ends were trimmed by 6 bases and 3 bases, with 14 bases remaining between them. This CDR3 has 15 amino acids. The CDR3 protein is CASRDRTVPNEKLFF. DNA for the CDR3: TGTGCCAGCAGGGATAGGACAGTTCCTAATGAAAAACTGTTTTTT.

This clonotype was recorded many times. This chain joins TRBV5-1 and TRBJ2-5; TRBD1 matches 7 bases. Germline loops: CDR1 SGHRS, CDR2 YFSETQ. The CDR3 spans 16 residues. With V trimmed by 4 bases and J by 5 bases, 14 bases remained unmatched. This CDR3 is CASSPPDRTDRETQYF. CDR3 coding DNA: TGCGCCAGCAGCCCCCCGGACAGGACGGATAGGGAGACCCAGTACTTC.

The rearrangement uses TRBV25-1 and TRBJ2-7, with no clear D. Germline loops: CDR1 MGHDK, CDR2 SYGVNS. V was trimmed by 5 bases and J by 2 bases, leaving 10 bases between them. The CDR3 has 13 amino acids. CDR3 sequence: CASSRPEAYEQYF. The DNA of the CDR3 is TGTGCCAGCAGTCGGCCAGAGGCCTACGAGCAGTACTTC.

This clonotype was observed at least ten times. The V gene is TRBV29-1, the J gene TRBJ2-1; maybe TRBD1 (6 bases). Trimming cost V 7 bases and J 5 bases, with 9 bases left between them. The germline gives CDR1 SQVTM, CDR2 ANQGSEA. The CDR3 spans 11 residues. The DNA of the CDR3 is TGCAGCGCTTACAGGGACAATGAGCAGTTCTTC. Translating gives CSAYRDNEQFF.

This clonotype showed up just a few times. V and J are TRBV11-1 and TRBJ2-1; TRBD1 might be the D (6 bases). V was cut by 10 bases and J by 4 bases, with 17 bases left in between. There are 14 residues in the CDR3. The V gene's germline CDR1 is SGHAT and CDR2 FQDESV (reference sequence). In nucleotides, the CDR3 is TGTGCCACTTCGGCGGACAGCGTATACAATGAGCAGTTCTTC. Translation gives CATSADSVYNEQFF.

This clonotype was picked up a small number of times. The CDR3 sequence: CSGSGNEQFF. DNA of the CDR3: TGCAGTGGTTCCGGGAATGAGCAGTTCTTC. This sequence joins TRBV20-1 and TRBJ2-1, with D unresolved. This CDR3 is 10 amino acids long. Germline V gene lookup returns CDR1 DFQATT and CDR2 SNEGSKA (reference sequence). V was trimmed by 7 bases and J by 7 bases, leaving 8 bases between them.

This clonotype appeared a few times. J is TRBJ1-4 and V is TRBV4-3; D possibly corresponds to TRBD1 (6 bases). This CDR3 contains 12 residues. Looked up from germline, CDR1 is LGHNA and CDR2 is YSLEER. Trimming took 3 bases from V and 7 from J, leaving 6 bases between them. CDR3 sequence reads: CASSQDSEKLFF. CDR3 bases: TGCGCCAGCAGCCAGGACAGTGAAAAACTGTTTTTT.

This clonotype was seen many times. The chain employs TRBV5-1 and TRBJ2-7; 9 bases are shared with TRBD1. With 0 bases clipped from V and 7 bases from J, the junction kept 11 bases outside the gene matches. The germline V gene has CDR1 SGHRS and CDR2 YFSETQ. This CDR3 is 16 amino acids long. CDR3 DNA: TGCGCCAGCAGCTTGGCCAAGGGACAGGGACCCGAGGAGCAGTACTTC. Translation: CASSLAKGQGPEEQYF.

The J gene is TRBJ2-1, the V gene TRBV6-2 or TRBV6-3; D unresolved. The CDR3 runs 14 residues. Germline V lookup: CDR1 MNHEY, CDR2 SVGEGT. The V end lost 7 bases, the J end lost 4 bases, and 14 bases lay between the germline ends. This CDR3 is CASTNGFPYNEQFF. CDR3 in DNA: TGTGCCAGCACCAACGGGTTCCCGTACAATGAGCAGTTCTTC.

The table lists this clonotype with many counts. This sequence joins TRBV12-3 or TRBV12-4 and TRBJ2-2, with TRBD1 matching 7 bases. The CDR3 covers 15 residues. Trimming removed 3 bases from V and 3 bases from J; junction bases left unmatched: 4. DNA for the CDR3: TGTGCCAGCAGTTTGGAAGACAGGGACACCGGGGAGCTGTTTTTT. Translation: CASSLEDRDTGELFF.

CDR3 sequence (DNA): TGTGCCATCGGGCGGACAGGGGGAAGTGAAAAACTGTTTTTT. Its protein is CAIGRTGGSEKLFF. The rearrangement uses TRBV10-3 and TRBJ1-4; TRBD1 aligns across 10 bases. V trimming: 8 bases; J trimming: 7 bases; junction bases outside the gene matches: 7. The CDR3 loop spans 14 amino acids. Germline V gives CDR1 ENHRY, CDR2 SYGVKD.

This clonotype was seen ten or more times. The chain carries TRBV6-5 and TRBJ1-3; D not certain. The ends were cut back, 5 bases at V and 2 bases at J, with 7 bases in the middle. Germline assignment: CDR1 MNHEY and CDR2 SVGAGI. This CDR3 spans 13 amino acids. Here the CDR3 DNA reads TGTGCCAGCAGTACAGCTGCTGGAAACACCATATATTTT. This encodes CASSTAAGNTIYF.

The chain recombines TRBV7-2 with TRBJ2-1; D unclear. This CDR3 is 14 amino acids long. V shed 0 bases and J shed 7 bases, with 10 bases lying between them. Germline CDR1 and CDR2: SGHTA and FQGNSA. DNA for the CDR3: TGTGCCAGCAGCTTAGCCCAGAGTGCAAATGAGCAGTTCTTC. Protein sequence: CASSLAQSANEQFF.